What follows is one T cell receptor (beta chain) and its context. Its target is unknown. Other DNA sequences in the sample encode the same CDR3. The data were obtained in a study of cytomegalovirus exposure and HLA in healthy donors. Whole-study results and caveats: Clonal expansion was found to be greater in HLA-associated TCR beta chains than in equally common others in a later analysis. Prior analysis indicated that the majority of TCR beta V segments exhibited productivity approximately 87% or approximately 30% of the time. Sequences of the TCR beta chain were said to predict the HLA-A and HLA-B alleles of most subjects accurately.

Germline V lookup: CDR1 SSHAT, CDR2 FNYEAQ (reference sequence). The V gene lost 2 bases and the J gene lost 1 base, with 5 bases spanning the gap. The CDR3 runs 13 residues. PCR primers comprised 60 Vbeta and 13 Jbeta primers. This table comes from immunoSEQ multiplex PCR, and its TCRdb copy is limited to in-frame clones, with some not included. The sample lists some 96,000 clones; about 80% were seen once. The J gene is TRBJ1-1, the V gene TRBV7-7; D is unresolved. Input material: PBMCs. This TCR was recovered from a woman in her sixties or seventies in good health and CMV-seronegative. The DNA for the CDR3 is TGTGCCAGCAGCTTAAATCGGAACACTGAAGCTTTCTTT. It translates to CASSLNRNTEAFF.